Sequencing of this TCR beta chain was carried out in a study of cytotoxic CD8 clonotypes in ibrutinib-treated CLL (dated by TCRdb to the early 2020s). About the study as a whole: The cohort included roughly 15 treatment-naive and ten to eleven relapsed/refractory patients; some 18 were IGHV unmutated. Partial responses were observed in some 24 patients and complete responses in 2; after a median follow-up of around 68 months, remission was maintained in roughly 15 patients and progression was observed in approximately 12. Response samples were taken after a median of roughly a year on treatment, ranging from roughly 6 to 36 months. An average of approximately 260,000 productive templates and some 99,000 productive rearrangements was obtained per sample. Longitudinal samples were available for about 30% of the roughly 86 trial participants. Cryopreserved peripheral blood mononuclear cells were collected before treatment, at response, and at either disease progression or sustained remission. Every remission and progressive disease sample was obtained while ibrutinib was still being received by the patients. Findings and caveats that apply to the study as a whole: Sustained-remission and progressing patients did not have matched sampling times, and lymph node repertoires were not examined. At ibrutinib response clonality went up, during sustained remission it held steady, and at progression it dropped back toward baseline. Public clonotypes were rare and either contracted or stayed stable during treatment, and the rise in clonality at ibrutinib response reflected the expansion of private clonotypes. At baseline, clonality was higher than in age-matched healthy donors and showed a strong correlation with circulating CD8+ T-cell counts.

V loses 1 base, J loses 5 bases, and the germline ends lie 5 bases apart. Inclusive of the bounding cysteine and phenylalanine, the CDR3 is 13 residues long. The entry retains the CDR3 DNA only, 39 bases that are in frame from base 1. CDR1 SEHNR and CDR2 FQNEAQ are derived from the germline V gene (reference sequence). As for this clone: It lacks a known antigen. No quality values exist for individual bases; no much larger clone is one base distant.

On a MiSeq, deep resolution sequencing aimed for a depth between 1 in 1 million and 1 in 200,000 T cells, with each clonotype covered approximately 9.2x on average. TCR beta libraries were generated with the immunoSEQ hsTCRB Kit. In the authors' own workflow: ImmunoSEQ Data Assistant and ImmunoSEQ Analyzer were used for data analysis, and V, D and J genes were assigned according to IMGT definitions. Clonality, which ranges from 0 to 1, was calculated by subtracting the normalized Shannon entropy of productive rearrangement frequencies from one. Only overrepresented clonotypes making up at least 0.05% of each patient's repertoire were included in the public clonotype analysis. About a dozen age-matched healthy donor repertoires from immuneACCESS served as clonality controls. TCRdb holds this immuneACCESS table with in-frame rearrangements only. Some clones are missing; in checked studies, unresolved V genes explain under half, and the rest has no known cause. From that table come the V and J calls and clone size; the DNA was used to work out D and trimming. This sample comprises about 300,000 clones, 67% of them detected only once. Just under 6.5% of the sample goes to the ten largest clones.

Approximately 2 micrograms of genomic DNA were extracted from cryopreserved PBMCs for TCR beta library preparation. Longitudinal blood samples from CLL patients on ibrutinib monotherapy were analyzed using high-throughput TCR beta sequencing. Patients were enrolled in a phase 2 open-label single-center ibrutinib monotherapy trial. The chain uses TRBV7-9 and TRBJ2-2, with the D gene uncertain. The source is a human donor with chronic lymphocytic leukemia. The starting material was PBMCs, obtained after 36 months of ibrutinib treatment. The nucleotide sequence reads TGTGCCAGCAGCTTAGACGTGACCGGGGAGCTGTTTTTT. The encoded protein is CASSLDVTGELFF.